This entry is about one T cell receptor (beta chain). Original data processing: Reference gene primer amplification in the assay estimated nucleated cell counts. Measured with immunoSEQ multiplex PCR; TCRdb has only the in-frame clones, and not every one. That table furnishes V, J and clone size, whereas the DNA furnished D and trimming. This table holds 150,000 or so clones, more than 75% found once. This specimen belongs to a study of blood T cell repertoires in COVID-19. Germline CDR1 SGHNT, CDR2 YENEEA. The ends were cut back, 0 bases at V and 0 bases at J, with 6 bases in the middle. This CDR3 is 14 amino acids long.

The V gene is TRBV11-3, the J gene TRBJ2-7; D uncertain. The sample taken for sequencing was PBMCs or T cells enriched from blood (not recorded which). This receptor was taken from a woman aged 50 to 60 who had recovered from COVID-19. Here the CDR3 reads CASSLDTSSYEQYF. As DNA, the CDR3 is TGTGCCAGCAGCTTAGATACCAGCTCCTACGAGCAGTACTTC. Supplemented by reference TRBV11-3 and TRBJ2-7, the full variable domain reads EAGVVQSPRYKIIEKKQPVAFWCNPISGHNTLYWYLQNLGQGPELLIRYENEEAVDDSQLPKDRFSAERLKGVDSTLKIQPAELGDSAVYLCASSLDTSSYEQYFGPGTRLTVT.